This is a list of T cell receptor beta chains from one sample in a study of blood T cells in healthy people across ages. TCRdb re-analysed the 5' RACE reads in MiXCR, keeping a single row per CDR3 protein. The sample contains roughly 730,000 distinct CDR3 sequences, 56% of which appear only once. Sequencing was performed on blood. These receptors originate from a man aged 40-49 years in good health. CDR3s include the opening cysteine and the closing phenylalanine or tryptophan. A D gene is named only where the DNA matches it firmly. Clone size is stated in some rows and not others, as once, few, many or a class when expanded.

clone size: NA; D gene: NA; V gene: TRBV7-2; J gene: TRBJ1-2; CDR3 DNA: TGTGCCAGCAGCTCCATTGGGATCCCGGAGGGTGGCTACACCTTC; CDR3 protein: CASSSIGIPEGGYTF
clone size: NA; D gene: TRBD2; V gene: TRBV15; J gene: TRBJ2-4; CDR3 DNA: TGTGCCACCGCGATGGGGGAGGGCCAAAACATTCAGTACTTC; CDR3 protein: CATAMGEGQNIQYF
clone size: few; D gene: NA; V gene: TRBV28; J gene: TRBJ2-7; CDR3 DNA: TGTGCCAGCAGGACGGGCATCTCCTACGAGCAGTACTTC; CDR3 protein: CASRTGISYEQYF
clone size: NA; D gene: NA; V gene: TRBV2; J gene: TRBJ2-3; CDR3 DNA: TGTGCCAGCCTCGCCAGGAATACGCAGTATTTT; CDR3 protein: CASLARNTQYF
clone size: NA; D gene: NA; V gene: TRBV5-1; J gene: TRBJ2-5; CDR3 DNA: TGCGCCAGCAGCTTTCTGACAGACCAAGAGACCCAGTACTTC; CDR3 protein: CASSFLTDQETQYF
clone size: NA; D gene: TRBD1; V gene: TRBV28; J gene: TRBJ2-1; CDR3 DNA: TGTGCCAGCAGGCGAAACAGGGGATCCTACAATGAGCAGTTCTTC; CDR3 protein: CASRRNRGSYNEQFF
clone size: NA; D gene: NA; V gene: TRBV9; J gene: TRBJ2-2; CDR3 DNA: TGTGCCAGCAGCGTAGTTACGACCGGGGAGCTGTTTTTT; CDR3 protein: CASSVVTTGELFF
clone size: many; D gene: NA; V gene: TRBV7-2; J gene: TRBJ2-3; CDR3 DNA: TGTGCCAGCAGCAATGCGGGGCCCTGGGCGCAGTATTTT; CDR3 protein: CASSNAGPWAQYF
clone size: NA; D gene: TRBD1; V gene: TRBV7-9; J gene: TRBJ2-7; CDR3 DNA: TGTGTCAGCAGCTTAGCGCAGGGGGAGTCCTACGAGCAGTACTTC; CDR3 protein: CVSSLAQGESYEQYF
clone size: many; D gene: NA; V gene: TRBV27; J gene: TRBJ2-5; CDR3 DNA: TGTGCCAGCAGTAGGCCGAGGGAGACCCAGTACTTC; CDR3 protein: CASSRPRETQYF
clone size: NA; D gene: TRBD1; V gene: TRBV27; J gene: TRBJ2-5; CDR3 DNA: TGTGCCAGCAGTCGACAGGGTGATGGGACCCAGTACTTC; CDR3 protein: CASSRQGDGTQYF
clone size: once; D gene: TRBD1; V gene: TRBV5-5; J gene: TRBJ2-4; CDR3 DNA: TGTGCCAGCAGCGCCCGGACAGGGAACATTCAGTACTTC; CDR3 protein: CASSARTGNIQYF
clone size: NA; D gene: TRBD2; V gene: TRBV9; J gene: TRBJ2-3; CDR3 DNA: TGTGCCAGCAGCACCGGGGTAGCGGGGAGCACAGATACGCAGTATTTT; CDR3 protein: CASSTGVAGSTDTQYF
clone size: NA; D gene: NA; V gene: TRBV15; J gene: TRBJ2-7; CDR3 DNA: TGTGCCACCAGCAGAGATCAACGGGCCGGCAGGGGTGGAAATGAGCAGTACTTC; CDR3 protein: CATSRDQRAGRGGNEQYF
clone size: NA; D gene: TRBD2; V gene: TRBV7-9; J gene: TRBJ2-1; CDR3 DNA: TGTGCCAGCAGCTTAGCGTTAGCGGGGGAGTTTCAGTTCTTC; CDR3 protein: CASSLALAGEFQFF
clone size: NA; D gene: NA; V gene: TRBV4-1; J gene: TRBJ2-7; CDR3 DNA: TGCGCCAGCAGCCACACCTGGCCGGGGACTCTCTACGAGCAGTACTTC; CDR3 protein: CASSHTWPGTLYEQYF
clone size: few; D gene: TRBD1; V gene: TRBV20-1; J gene: TRBJ2-7; CDR3 DNA: TGCAGTGCCACAGATCCCGGGACAGCCGCCTACGAGCAGTACTTC; CDR3 protein: CSATDPGTAAYEQYF
clone size: NA; D gene: TRBD1; V gene: TRBV7-2; J gene: TRBJ1-1; CDR3 DNA: TGTGCCAGCAGCTCCTCAGGGGGCGGGTACACTGAAGCTTTCTTT; CDR3 protein: CASSSSGGGYTEAFF
clone size: few; D gene: NA; V gene: TRBV29-1; J gene: TRBJ2-5; CDR3 DNA: TGCAGCGTAGTGGATGGGATAGAGACCCAGTACTTC; CDR3 protein: CSVVDGIETQYF
clone size: NA; D gene: TRBD1; V gene: TRBV10-3; J gene: TRBJ2-7; CDR3 DNA: TGTGCCATCACCAAAGACAGGGCCTACGAGCAGTACTTC; CDR3 protein: CAITKDRAYEQYF
clone size: NA; D gene: TRBD2; V gene: TRBV7-2; J gene: TRBJ2-3; CDR3 DNA: TGTGCCAGCAGCTTAGAAGCTAGGGCGGGAGGTTCAGATACGCAGTATTTT; CDR3 protein: CASSLEARAGGSDTQYF
clone size: NA; D gene: TRBD1; V gene: TRBV18; J gene: TRBJ1-2; CDR3 DNA: TGTGCCACCCGGACAGGGTGGCACTATGGCTACACCTTC; CDR3 protein: CATRTGWHYGYTF
clone size: NA; D gene: TRBD2; V gene: TRBV5-1; J gene: TRBJ2-1; CDR3 DNA: TGCGCCAGCAGCTTAGGGACTAGCGGGAGTGAGCAGTTCTTC; CDR3 protein: CASSLGTSGSEQFF
clone size: NA; D gene: NA; V gene: TRBV5-1; J gene: TRBJ1-1; CDR3 DNA: TGCGCCACCCAAAAAGACGGAGACACTGAAGCTTTCTTT; CDR3 protein: CATQKDGDTEAFF
clone size: NA; D gene: TRBD1; V gene: TRBV11-2; J gene: TRBJ1-2; CDR3 DNA: TGTGCCAGCAAAAGGACAGGGGGCTACTCTGGCTACACCTTC; CDR3 protein: CASKRTGGYSGYTF
clone size: NA; D gene: NA; V gene: TRBV28; J gene: TRBJ2-5; CDR3 DNA: TGTGCCAGCAGGCTACCTACAGGGTCTGAGACCCAGTACTTC; CDR3 protein: CASRLPTGSETQYF
clone size: NA; D gene: NA; V gene: TRBV20-1; J gene: TRBJ2-1; CDR3 DNA: TGCAGTGCTAGACTCCCATCGGGTGAGCAGTTCTTC; CDR3 protein: CSARLPSGEQFF